This T cell receptor beta chain emerged from a study of identical twins (dated by TCRdb to the mid-2010s). Notes on the research overall: TCR alpha and beta repertoires from monozygotic twins, unrelated adults of various ages and cord blood were deep-sequenced to test whether fetal clonotypes persist. To rule out contamination, replicate twin experiments were performed at different times with different library preparation protocols.

Only healthy Caucasian donors were included. The twin cohort consisted of three pairs of female monozygotic twins, all aged roughly 18 to 30 years. Positive isolation kits from Invitrogen were used to isolate CD4+ and CD8+ T cell populations. This clonotype was observed many times. The antigen this receptor binds is unknown. It has no much larger one-base neighbor in the sample; base qualities were not kept. The germline V gene sets CDR1 to MGHRA and CDR2 to YSYEKL. Taken from cysteine to phenylalanine, the CDR3 has 16 residues. Of all the DNA, just the CDR3 is kept, 48 bases in frame from base 1. The junction carries 12 bases between V and J, which are trimmed by 0 bases and 3 bases respectively. The library relied on 5' RACE. TCRdb records Illumina HiSeq 2000 as the sequencer. Template switching introduced a universal primer binding site; the final cDNA contained a unique molecular identifier, enabling accurate counting of TCR cDNA molecules. Specific primers in the conserved constant-segment region were used to synthesize first-strand cDNA for TCR alpha and beta chains. To control for contamination, every cDNA library carried two barcodes: a SMART-Mk sample barcode plus Illumina barcodes. Two successive PCR steps introduced TruSeq adapter sequences along with Illumina sample barcodes. TCR alpha and beta cDNA libraries were sequenced on the Illumina HiSeq platform with custom primers. Per the source publication's procedure: Raw reads were processed with MiGEC to extract unique molecular identifiers, and MiXCR was used to determine CDR3 positions. For each individual, recombination models were inferred using an EM algorithm with the repgenHMM and IGoR tools. Shared clonotypes were analyzed with the tcR package in R, and sharing was normalized by the product of cloneset sizes. To study raw recombination free of thymic and clonal selection effects, out-of-frame nonproductive sequences were analyzed. TCRdb applied fastp at Q25 and MiXCR to the public reads, then kept only in-frame beta chains. Each entry is one CDR3 protein sequence, shown with its most common DNA and genes. Here the V and J calls rest on TCRdb's processing, not on the authors' analysis. The sample table contains around 500,000 distinct CDR3 sequences; only one count was recorded for approximately 15% of them. Of the sample, around 0.52% is held by the ten largest clones.

The investigation overall reported the following: Conclusions relied on cross-sectional statistical analysis, since the same donors could not be followed over many years. The excess sharing between twins in beta out-of-frame sequences was weaker because fewer shared sequences reduced the signal-to-noise ratio. Invariant T cells such as MAIT and iNKT could partly confound zero-insertion analyses, although diverse VJ usage argued against such confounding for most clonotypes. Compared with coincidental sharing between unrelated individuals, an excess of low generation-probability sequences was observed among out-of-frame TCR alpha sequences shared between twins. Fewer insertions were carried by abundant cord blood beta clonotypes, a similar but weaker trend appeared in young adult naive repertoires, and no such trend appeared in memory repertoires. In monozygotic twins, out-of-frame TCR alpha sharing was systematically underestimated by recombination models, although the models agreed with sharing between unrelated individuals.

A further study also used this sample, focusing on yellow fever vaccine responses in identical twins. From that second study: The authors reported that the T cell response to vaccination in identical twins appeared partly convergent and partly personalized. In the study, vaccine-responding T cell clones were precisely tracked in identical twins.

The sample comprised CD4+ T cells sorted from blood. The chain links TRBV4-1 with TRBJ2-1; the D region possibly corresponds to TRBD1 (6 bases align). The TCR comes from a woman aged 18-30 years in good health. The CDR3 sequence is CASSQDGTGIYNEQFF. The sequence in DNA is TGCGCCAGCAGCCAAGATGGAACAGGGATCTACAATGAGCAGTTCTTC.